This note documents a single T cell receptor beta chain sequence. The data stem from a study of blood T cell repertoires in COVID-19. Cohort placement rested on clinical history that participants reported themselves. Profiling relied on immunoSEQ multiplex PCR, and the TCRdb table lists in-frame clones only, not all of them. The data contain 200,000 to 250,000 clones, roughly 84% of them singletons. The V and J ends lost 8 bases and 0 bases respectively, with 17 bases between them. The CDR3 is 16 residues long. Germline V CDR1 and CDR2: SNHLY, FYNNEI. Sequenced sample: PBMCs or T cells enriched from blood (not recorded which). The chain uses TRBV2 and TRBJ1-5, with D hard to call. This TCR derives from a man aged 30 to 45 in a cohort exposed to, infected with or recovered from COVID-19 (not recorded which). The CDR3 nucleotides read TGTGCCAGCTCCCTCGTCGTCGGGATTAGCAATCAGCCCCAGCATTTT. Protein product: CASSLVVGISNQPQHF.